The TCR beta chain described here comes from a study of blood T cells in healthy people across ages (dated by TCRdb to between 2015 and 2017). With respect to the entire study: In model experiments, template switching captured about one uniquely barcoded TCR beta cDNA molecule for every two T cells. For two donors (one aged 18 to 30 and one aged 80 or older), the study analyzed two additional independent replicas of 1 million unique cDNA reads from the same blood draw. Donors were grouped into four age groups: young (average approximately 16 years), middle-aged (39), aged (around 56) and long-lived (around 80). The study measured age-related changes in TCR beta repertoire diversity using deep sequencing normalized with unique cDNA molecular identifiers.

The full study reports these points: Estimates of total diversity based on one million sequenced T cells were regarded as lower bounds and as underestimates. Compared with the aged group, more naive CD4+ T cells, fewer expanded clones and increased TCR diversity were shown by the long-lived group, suggesting age selection. Since profiling was done on bulk unsorted PBMCs, naive and antigen-experienced compartments could not be conclusively compared. Observed TCR beta diversity per million T cells fell roughly linearly with age, and a significant reduction was already apparent by age approximately 41. Because donor CMV infection status was unknown, age-related changes in expanded clonotypes were potentially confounded. A strong correlation was found between observed TCR beta diversity and the percentage of naive T cells measured by flow cytometry.

The donors were under 40 Caucasian individuals from Russia, aged roughly 6 to 100 years, who were systemically healthy. Each donor gave around 9 milliliters of peripheral blood, collected into EDTA-treated Vacutainer tubes. Ficoll-Paque density-gradient centrifugation was used to isolate PBMCs, with at least 7 million per sample. Total RNA, at least 6 micrograms per sample, was extracted from PBMCs with Trizol reagent. For every donor, an aliquot of PBMCs went through flow cytometry to measure the percentages of naive CD45RAhigh/CD27high T cells. Concerning this clonotype: No cognate antigen has been identified for it. No per-base quality is available; no much larger clone lies one base away.

The library was obtained by 5' RACE. Sequenced on an Illumina HiSeq 2500. A second about 6 to 11 cycle PCR used a sample-barcoded 5' primer and a J-beta primer mix. Each TCR beta cDNA molecule received a unique molecular identifier from a template-switch 5' adaptor carrying 12 random nucleotides. Each sample yielded at least 2.5 million CDR3-containing paired-end reads. The Mint cDNA synthesis kit, primed by a TRBC-specific oligonucleotide, was used to synthesize first-strand cDNA from all RNA. After uracil-DNA glycosylase treatment, a first 18-cycle PCR used universal primers M1SS and BC2_uni_R on all cDNA. Per the source publication's procedure: For normalization, 1 million high-quality reads were randomly selected from each sample, with every read carrying a distinct molecular identifier. Reads with shared molecular identifiers were discarded instead of being binned into consensus sequences. MiTCR, run with a Q25 quality threshold and the strictest error-elimination algorithm, handled CDR3 identification, clonotype clustering and error correction. A nonparametric unseen species model using Euler transformation provided a lower-bound estimate of total TCR beta diversity. In TCRdb, the public reads were trimmed at Q25 with fastp and aligned with MiXCR, with productive beta chains retained. Every entry covers one CDR3 protein and lists the most common genes and DNA from its rows. The V and J calls reflect TCRdb's pipeline rather than the authors' work. The sample table shows around 820,000 distinct CDR3 sequences, and 20% to 25% are seen once. Under 4% of the sample is in the top ten clones.

The CDR3 holds 16 amino acids from the cysteine to the phenylalanine. Of all the DNA, just the CDR3 is kept, 48 bases in frame from base 1. Sequences MNHEY (CDR1) and SVGEGT (CDR2) are obtained from the germline V gene. After removal of 4 bases from V and 6 bases from J, the junction retains 14 bases not matched to a gene. These same data were also listed under a study on T cells of mothers and their children. That second report states: Nine systemically healthy Caucasian individuals served as donors, namely three mothers together with their six children. cDNA synthesis used all of the extracted RNA, with roughly 1.6 ug of RNA in each 15 ul reaction. In the second PCR, the M1S primer added sample barcodes and 2-4 random nucleotides. Over 8.5 million TCR beta CDR3 reads were obtained for each mother, and 2.7 million or so reads were obtained for each child. TCR recombination output is similarly shaped by thymic selection in related and unrelated pairs, with a minor effect exerted by inherited differences. Normalized repertoire overlap was always slightly but never significantly higher in related than unrelated mother-child pairs. With a sensitivity of about 100 clones per million clonotypes, no persistent microchimeric T cell clones were detected. In the study, deep NGS was used to compare the TCR beta repertoires of mothers and children, and features distinguishing related mother-child pairs from unrelated individuals were sought. Mothers averaged approximately 40 +/- 4 years of age and children averaged around 10 +/- 4 years. After adapter ligation with NEBNext reagents, the libraries were sequenced on Illumina HiSeq 2000 with 100+100 nt paired-end reads. To avoid cross-contamination, the mother libraries and the child libraries were prepared a month apart and sequenced in separate runs. For each donor, somewhere between about 500,000 and 2,000,000 distinct TCR beta clonotypes were identified. Naive TCR beta clonotypes were estimated from low-frequency clonotypes matched to each donor's FACS-determined naive share, without sorting.

The sample consisted of blood. Recombination linked TRBV6-2 or TRBV6-3 to TRBJ2-7; 8 central nucleotides agree with TRBD2. The sequence was collected from a boy aged 10-17 years in good health. The DNA is TGTGCCAGCAGTTCCCCGGGACTAGTGGGAGTTGGCGAGCAGTACTTC. Translated, this gives CASSSPGLVGVGEQYF.